These 10 T cell receptor beta chains originate from one sample sequenced in a study of vaccination and CD4 T cells after COVID-19. The Oncomine TCR Beta short-read assay was what sequenced the DNA obtained from cultured CD4+ T cells. TCRdb itself ran the PCR reads through MiXCR, one entry per CDR3 protein. The sample gives fewer than 15,000 distinct CDR3 sequences, 41% of which show up once; roughly 9.2% is in the top ten. Their target antigens are unknown. This sample's treatment: roughly ten-day PBMC culture with coronavirus spike peptide pools or control peptides (ViraFEST assay). This specimen was CD4+ T cells from blood, cultured in vitro, taken after SARS-CoV-2 vaccination. Receptors were obtained from a human donor who had recovered from COVID-19.

This clonotype came up a few times. The rearrangement links TRBV6-1 to TRBJ1-5; unclear D gene. Per germline, CDR1 MNHNS and CDR2 SASEGT. V was pared by 2 bases and J by 11 bases, with 16 bases between. The CDR3 extends over 14 amino acids. The CDR3 is CASSELGGLAAQHF. CDR3 bases: TGTGCCAGCAGTGAATTAGGCGGGCTCGCGGCCCAGCATTTT.

This chain links TRBV20-1 with TRBJ2-7; 9 bases line up with TRBD2. CDR1 and CDR2 from the germline V gene are DFQATT and SNEGSKA (reference sequence). With V trimmed by 2 bases and J by 3 bases, 5 bases remained unmatched. The CDR3 has 14 amino acids. CDR3 sequence: CSARTQTSGYEQYF. The CDR3 region has the DNA TGCAGTGCTAGAACCCAGACTAGCGGCTACGAGCAGTACTTC.

The rearrangement links TRBV7-7 to TRBJ1-2, with D possibly being TRBD1 (5 bases). This CDR3 has 16 amino acids. The germline V and J ends were trimmed by 6 bases and 0 bases, with 17 bases remaining between them. Germline-derived CDR1 and CDR2 are SSHAT and FNYEAQ (reference sequence). As DNA, the CDR3 is TGTGCCAGCAGTGATACAGGCGAGTTAGCTAACTATGGCTACACCTTC. Its protein product is CASSDTGELANYGYTF.

V gene TRBV6-1 combines with J gene TRBJ1-6; no reliable D call. This CDR3 has 14 residues. V dropped 1 base and J dropped 7 bases, with 8 bases sitting between them. CDR1 and CDR2 from the germline V gene are MNHNS and SASEGT. CDR3 loop: CASSEVWRNSPLHF. The CDR3 coding sequence is TGTGCCAGCAGTGAAGTCTGGAGGAATTCACCCCTCCACTTT.

The table lists this clonotype with a few counts. The rearrangement links TRBV28 to TRBJ1-1, with 9 bases identical to TRBD1. Trimming removed 8 bases from V and 1 base from J; junction bases left unmatched: 5. The CDR3 totals 14 residues. Germline V gene data show CDR1 as MDHEN and CDR2 as SYDVKM. CDR3 sequence reads: CASLTGGRNTEAFF. As DNA, the CDR3 is TGTGCCAGCCTTACAGGGGGCCGGAACACTGAAGCTTTCTTT. The full variable domain, completed using reference TRBV28 and TRBJ1-1, is DVKVTQSSRYLVKRTGEKVFLECVQDMDHENMFWYRQDPGLGLRLIYFSYDVKMKEKGDIPEGYSVSREKKERFSLILESASTNQTSMYLCASLTGGRNTEAFFGQGTRLTVV.

V is TRBV23-1 and J is TRBJ1-1; no clear D. TRBV23-1 is an ORF, with its function uncertain. CDR3 size: 15 residues. The ends were cut back, 2 bases at V and 4 bases at J, with 14 bases in the middle. CDR3 protein: CASSQGVGWVTEAFF. As DNA, the CDR3 is TGCGCCAGCAGTCAAGGGGTGGGGTGGGTCACTGAAGCTTTCTTT.

This clonotype has a single count. The chain recombines TRBV7-9 with TRBJ2-1; the match to TRBD2 covers 7 bases. This CDR3 has 14 residues. In germline, CDR1 is SEHNR, CDR2 FQNEAQ (reference sequence). Trimming at V came to 3 bases and at J to 9 bases, leaving 8 bases not matched to a gene. The CDR3 DNA is TGTGCCAGCAGCTTTGAGCGGGAAAGGGGTGAGCAGTTCTTC. It encodes CASSFERERGEQFF.

The V gene is TRBV7-2, the J gene TRBJ2-2; 10 positions agree with TRBD2. The germline CDR1 and CDR2 sequences are SGHTA and FQGNSA. Trimming took 1 base from V and 5 from J; bases not matched to a gene: 1. The CDR3 is 15 residues long. The CDR3 spells CASSLVLAGTGELFF. CDR3 sequence (DNA): TGTGCCAGCAGCTTAGTACTAGCGGGAACCGGGGAGCTGTTTTTT.

The V and J genes are TRBV7-8 and TRBJ1-6; D is unclear. Per the germline V gene, CDR1 is SGHVS and CDR2 is FQNEAQ. Trimming took off 1 base at V and 6 bases at J, with 13 bases between the two ends. CDR3 length: 16 residues. The CDR3: CASSLERGTVNSPLHF. The DNA for the CDR3 is TGTGCCAGCAGCTTAGAACGGGGAACCGTTAATTCACCCCTCCACTTT.

This clonotype was seen a few times. The chain recombines TRBV20-1 with TRBJ1-5, with D possibly TRBD1 on 6 matching bases. The CDR3 totals 17 residues. The germline gives CDR1 DFQATT, CDR2 SNEGSKA (reference sequence). V was pared by 6 bases and J by 0 bases, with 21 bases between. The CDR3 is CSAEHLGGPYSNQPQHF. CDR3 DNA sequence: TGCAGTGCGGAGCACCTTGGGGGGCCATATAGCAATCAGCCCCAGCATTTT.